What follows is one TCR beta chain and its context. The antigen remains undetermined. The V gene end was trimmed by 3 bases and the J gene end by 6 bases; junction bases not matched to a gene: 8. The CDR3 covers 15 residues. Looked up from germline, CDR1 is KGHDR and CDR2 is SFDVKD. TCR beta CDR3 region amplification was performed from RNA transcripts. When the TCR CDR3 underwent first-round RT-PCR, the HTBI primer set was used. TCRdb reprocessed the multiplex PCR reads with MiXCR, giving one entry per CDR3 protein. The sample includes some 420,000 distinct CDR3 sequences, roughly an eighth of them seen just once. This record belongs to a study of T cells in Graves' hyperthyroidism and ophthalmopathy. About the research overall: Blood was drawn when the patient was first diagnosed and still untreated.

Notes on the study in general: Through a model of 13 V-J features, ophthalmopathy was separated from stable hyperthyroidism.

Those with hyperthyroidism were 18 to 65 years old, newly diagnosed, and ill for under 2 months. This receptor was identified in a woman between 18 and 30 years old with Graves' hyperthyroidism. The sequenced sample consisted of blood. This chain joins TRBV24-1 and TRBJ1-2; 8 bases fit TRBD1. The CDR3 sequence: CATSDRTGTSHGYTF. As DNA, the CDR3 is TGTGCCACCAGTGATCGGACAGGGACCTCCCATGGCTACACCTTC.